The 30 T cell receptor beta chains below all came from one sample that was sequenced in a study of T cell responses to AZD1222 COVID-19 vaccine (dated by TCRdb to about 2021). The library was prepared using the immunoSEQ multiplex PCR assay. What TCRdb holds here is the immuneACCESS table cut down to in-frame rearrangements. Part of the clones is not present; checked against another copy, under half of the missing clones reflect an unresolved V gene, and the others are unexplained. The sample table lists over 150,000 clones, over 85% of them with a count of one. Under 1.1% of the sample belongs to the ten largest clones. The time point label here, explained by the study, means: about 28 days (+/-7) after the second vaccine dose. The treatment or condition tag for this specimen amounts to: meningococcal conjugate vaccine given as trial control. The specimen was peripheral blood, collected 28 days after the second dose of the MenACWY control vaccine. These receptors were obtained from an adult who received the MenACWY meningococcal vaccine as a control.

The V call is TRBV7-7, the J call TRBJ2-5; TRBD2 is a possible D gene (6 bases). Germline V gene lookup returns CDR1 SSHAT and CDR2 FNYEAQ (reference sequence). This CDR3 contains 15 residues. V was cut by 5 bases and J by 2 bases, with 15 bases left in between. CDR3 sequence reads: CASSARLGIQETQYF. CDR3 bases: TGTGCCAGCAGCGCCCGACTAGGGATTCAAGAGACCCAGTACTTC.

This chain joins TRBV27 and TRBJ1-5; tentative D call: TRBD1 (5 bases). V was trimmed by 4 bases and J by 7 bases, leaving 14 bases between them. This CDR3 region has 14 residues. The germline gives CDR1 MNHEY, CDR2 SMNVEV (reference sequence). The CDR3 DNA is TGTGCCAGCAGTTCAGGAGGTCGGGGCCAGCCCCAGCATTTT. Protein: CASSSGGRGQPQHF.

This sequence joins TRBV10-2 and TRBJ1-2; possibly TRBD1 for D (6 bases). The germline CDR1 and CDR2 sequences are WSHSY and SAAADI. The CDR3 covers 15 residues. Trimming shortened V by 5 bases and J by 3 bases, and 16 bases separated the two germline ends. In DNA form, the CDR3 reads TGCGCCAGCAGTCACATAGGGGGGCACGACTATGGCTACACCTTC. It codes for CASSHIGGHDYGYTF.

The CDR3 region has the DNA TGTGCCAGCAGTTACGGACAGTATGAGACCGGGGAGCTGTTTTTT. This sequence encodes CASSYGQYETGELFF. This chain links TRBV6-6 with TRBJ2-2, with D tentatively TRBD1 (6 bases). CDR1 is MNHNY and CDR2 is SVGAGI in the germline V gene (reference sequence). Deletions cut 2 bases from V and 5 bases from J, with 12 bases between. The CDR3 has 15 amino acids.

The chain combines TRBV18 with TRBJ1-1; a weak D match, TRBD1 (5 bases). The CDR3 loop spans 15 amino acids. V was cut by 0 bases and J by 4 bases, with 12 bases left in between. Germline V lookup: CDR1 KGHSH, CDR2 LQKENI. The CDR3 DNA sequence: TGTGCCAGCTCACCACCGAGCAGGGTAGGCACTGAAGCTTTCTTT. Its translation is CASSPPSRVGTEAFF.

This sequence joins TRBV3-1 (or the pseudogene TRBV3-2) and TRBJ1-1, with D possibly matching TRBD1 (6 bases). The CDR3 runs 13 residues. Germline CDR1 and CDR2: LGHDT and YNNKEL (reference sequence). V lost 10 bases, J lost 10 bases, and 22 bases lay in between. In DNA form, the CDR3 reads TGTGCCACGCAAGGGGGACCTCTGGTCGGAGCTTTCTTT. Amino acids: CATQGGPLVGAFF.

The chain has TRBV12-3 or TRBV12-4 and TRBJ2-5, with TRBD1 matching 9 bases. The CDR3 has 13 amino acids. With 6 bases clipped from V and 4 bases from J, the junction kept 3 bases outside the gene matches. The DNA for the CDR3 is TGTGCCAGCAGAGCGGACAGGGGAGAGACCCAGTACTTC. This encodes CASRADRGETQYF.

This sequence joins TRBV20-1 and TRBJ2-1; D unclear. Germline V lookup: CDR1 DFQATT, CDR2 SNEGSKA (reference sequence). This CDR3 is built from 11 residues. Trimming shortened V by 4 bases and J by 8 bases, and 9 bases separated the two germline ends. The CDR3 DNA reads TGCAGTGCTAATATTCTGTATGAGCAGTTCTTC. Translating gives CSANILYEQFF.

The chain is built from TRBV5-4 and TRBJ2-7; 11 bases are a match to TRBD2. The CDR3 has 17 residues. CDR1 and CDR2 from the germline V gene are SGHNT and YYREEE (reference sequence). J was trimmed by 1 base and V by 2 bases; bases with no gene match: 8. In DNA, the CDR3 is TGTGCCAGCAGCTTTTCTAGCGGGGGGCGATTTTCCTACGAGCAGTACTTC. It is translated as CASSFSSGGRFSYEQYF.

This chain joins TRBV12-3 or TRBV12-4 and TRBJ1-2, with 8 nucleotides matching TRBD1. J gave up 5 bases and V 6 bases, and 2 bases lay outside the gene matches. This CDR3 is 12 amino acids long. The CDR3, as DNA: TGTGCCAGCAGCGACAGGGGTTATGGCTACACCTTC. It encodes CASSDRGYGYTF.

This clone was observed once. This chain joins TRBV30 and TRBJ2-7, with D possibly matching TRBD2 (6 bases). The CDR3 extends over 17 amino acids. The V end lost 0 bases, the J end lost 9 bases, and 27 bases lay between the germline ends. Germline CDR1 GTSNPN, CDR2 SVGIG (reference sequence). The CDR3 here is CAWSVTPPLSGAGGQYF. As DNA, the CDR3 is TGTGCCTGGAGTGTGACCCCCCCTCTCTCGGGAGCAGGCGGGCAGTACTTC.

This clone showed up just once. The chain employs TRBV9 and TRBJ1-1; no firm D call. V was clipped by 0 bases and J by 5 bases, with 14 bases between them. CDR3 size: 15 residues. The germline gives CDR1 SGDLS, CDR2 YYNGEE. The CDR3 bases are TGTGCCAGCAGCGTAGATCACAGTCAGGCGACTGAAGCTTTCTTT. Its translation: CASSVDHSQATEAFF.

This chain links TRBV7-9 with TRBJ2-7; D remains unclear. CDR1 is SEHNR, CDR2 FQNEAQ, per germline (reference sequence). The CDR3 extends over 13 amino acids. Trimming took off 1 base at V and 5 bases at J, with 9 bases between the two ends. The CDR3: CASSLEWSHEQYF. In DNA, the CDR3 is TGTGCCAGCAGCTTAGAATGGAGTCACGAGCAGTACTTC.

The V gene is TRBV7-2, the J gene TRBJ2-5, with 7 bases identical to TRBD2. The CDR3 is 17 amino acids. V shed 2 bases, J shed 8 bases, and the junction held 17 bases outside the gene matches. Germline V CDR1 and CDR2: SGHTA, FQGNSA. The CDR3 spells CASSLYGGDGGFETQYF. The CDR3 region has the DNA TGTGCCAGCAGCTTATATGGGGGGGACGGTGGGTTTGAAACCCAGTACTTC.

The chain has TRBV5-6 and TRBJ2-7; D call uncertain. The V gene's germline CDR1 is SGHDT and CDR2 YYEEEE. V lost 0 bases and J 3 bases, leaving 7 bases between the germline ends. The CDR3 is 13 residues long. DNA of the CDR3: TGTGCCAGCAGCTTGGAACGGCTCTACGAGCAGTACTTC. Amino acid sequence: CASSLERLYEQYF.

CDR3: CASSPPPTNTEAFF. The CDR3 nucleotides are TGTGCCAGCAGCCCCCCCCCAACTAACACTGAAGCTTTCTTT. This chain joins TRBV7-2 and TRBJ1-1; D ambiguous. CDR1 and CDR2 from the germline V gene are SGHTA and FQGNSA. Deletions cut 5 bases from V and 2 bases from J, with 12 bases between. The CDR3 sequence is 14 residues long.

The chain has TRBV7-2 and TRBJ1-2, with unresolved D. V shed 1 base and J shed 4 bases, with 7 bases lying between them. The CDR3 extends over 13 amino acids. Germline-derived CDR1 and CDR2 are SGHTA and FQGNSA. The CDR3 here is CASSLGKVYGYTF. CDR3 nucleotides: TGTGCCAGCAGCTTAGGCAAAGTCTATGGCTACACCTTC.

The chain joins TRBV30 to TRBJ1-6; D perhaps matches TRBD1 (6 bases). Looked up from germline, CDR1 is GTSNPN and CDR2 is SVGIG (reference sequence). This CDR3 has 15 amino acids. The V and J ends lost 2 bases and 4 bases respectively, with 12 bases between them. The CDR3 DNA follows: TGTGCCTGGAGTAGAGGGGGAGTTTATAATTCACCCCTCCACTTT. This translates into CAWSRGGVYNSPLHF.

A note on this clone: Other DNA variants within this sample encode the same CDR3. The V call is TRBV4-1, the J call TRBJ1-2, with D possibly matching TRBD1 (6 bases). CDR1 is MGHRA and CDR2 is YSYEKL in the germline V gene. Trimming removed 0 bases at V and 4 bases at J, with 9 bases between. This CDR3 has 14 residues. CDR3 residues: CASSQDRGPYGYTF. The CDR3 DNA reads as TGCGCCAGCAGCCAAGACAGGGGACCCTATGGCTACACCTTC.

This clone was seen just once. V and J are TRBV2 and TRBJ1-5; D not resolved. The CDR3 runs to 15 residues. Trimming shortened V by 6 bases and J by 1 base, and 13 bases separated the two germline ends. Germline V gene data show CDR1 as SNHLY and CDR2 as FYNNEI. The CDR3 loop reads CASRRAPTSNQPQHF. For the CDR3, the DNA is TGTGCCAGCAGAAGAGCACCTACAAGCAATCAGCCCCAGCATTTT.

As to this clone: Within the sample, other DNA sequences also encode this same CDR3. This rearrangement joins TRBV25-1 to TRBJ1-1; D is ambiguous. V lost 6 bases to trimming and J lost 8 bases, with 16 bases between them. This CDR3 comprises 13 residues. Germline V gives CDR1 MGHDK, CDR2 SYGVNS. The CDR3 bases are TGTGCCAGCAGATCCGGCACCTTCACCGAAGCTTTCTTT. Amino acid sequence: CASRSGTFTEAFF. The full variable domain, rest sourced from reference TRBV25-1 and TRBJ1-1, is EADIYQTPRYLVIGTGKKITLECSQTMGHDKMYWYQQDPGMELHLIHYSYGVNSTEKGDLSSESTVSRIRTEHFPLTLESARPSHTSQYLCASRSGTFTEAFFGQGTRLTVV.

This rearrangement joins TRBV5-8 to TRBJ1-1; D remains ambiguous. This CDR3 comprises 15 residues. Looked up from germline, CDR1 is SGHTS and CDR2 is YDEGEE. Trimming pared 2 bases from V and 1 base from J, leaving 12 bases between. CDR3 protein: CASSLWGSGNTEAFF. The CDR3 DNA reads TGTGCCAGCAGCTTATGGGGTTCTGGGAACACTGAAGCTTTCTTT.

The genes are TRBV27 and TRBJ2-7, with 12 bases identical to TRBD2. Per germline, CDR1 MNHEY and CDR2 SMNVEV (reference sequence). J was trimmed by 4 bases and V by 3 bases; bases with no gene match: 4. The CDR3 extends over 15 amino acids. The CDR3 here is CASSFGGTSGYEQYF. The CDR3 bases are TGTGCCAGCAGTTTCGGGGGGACTAGCGGGTACGAGCAGTACTTC.

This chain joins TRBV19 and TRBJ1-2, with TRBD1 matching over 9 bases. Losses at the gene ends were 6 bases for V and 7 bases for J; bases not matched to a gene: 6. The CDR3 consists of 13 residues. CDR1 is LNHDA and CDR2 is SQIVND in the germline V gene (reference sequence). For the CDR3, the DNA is TGTGCCAGTAGGGACAGGGGTACAGGTGGCTACACCTTC. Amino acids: CASRDRGTGGYTF.

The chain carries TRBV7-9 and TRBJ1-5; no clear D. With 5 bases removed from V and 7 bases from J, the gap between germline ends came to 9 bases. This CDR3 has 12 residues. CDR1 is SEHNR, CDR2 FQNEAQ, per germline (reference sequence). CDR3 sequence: CASSTTGQPQHF. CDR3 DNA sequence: TGTGCCAGCAGCACTACCGGACAGCCCCAGCATTTT.

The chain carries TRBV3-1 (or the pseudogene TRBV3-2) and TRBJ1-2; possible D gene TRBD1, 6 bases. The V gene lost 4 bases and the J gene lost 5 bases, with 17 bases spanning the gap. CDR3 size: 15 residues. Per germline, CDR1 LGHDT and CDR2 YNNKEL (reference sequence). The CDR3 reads CASSLRGLEGYGYTF. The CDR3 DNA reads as TGTGCCAGCAGCCTCAGGGGATTGGAGGGATATGGCTACACCTTC.

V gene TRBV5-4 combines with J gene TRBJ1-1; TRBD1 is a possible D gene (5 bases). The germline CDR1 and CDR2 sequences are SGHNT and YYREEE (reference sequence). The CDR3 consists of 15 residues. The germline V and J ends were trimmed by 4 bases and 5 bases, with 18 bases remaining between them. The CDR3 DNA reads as TGTGCCAGCAGCCAGGTTTCGGGGGAGAGGACTGAAGCTTTCTTT. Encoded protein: CASSQVSGERTEAFF.

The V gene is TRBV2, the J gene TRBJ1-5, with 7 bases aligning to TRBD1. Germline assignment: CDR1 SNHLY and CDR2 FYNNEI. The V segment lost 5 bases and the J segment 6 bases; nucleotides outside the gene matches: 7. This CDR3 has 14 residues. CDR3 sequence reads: CASSTGVGIQPQHF. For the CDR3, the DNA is TGTGCCAGCAGTACAGGGGTCGGGATTCAGCCCCAGCATTTT.

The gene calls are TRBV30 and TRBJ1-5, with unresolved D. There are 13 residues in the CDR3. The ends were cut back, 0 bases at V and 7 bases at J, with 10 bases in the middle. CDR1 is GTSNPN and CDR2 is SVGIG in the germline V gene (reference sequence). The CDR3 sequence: CAWSVPGGQPQHF. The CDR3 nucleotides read TGTGCCTGGAGTGTACCCGGAGGCCAGCCCCAGCATTTT.

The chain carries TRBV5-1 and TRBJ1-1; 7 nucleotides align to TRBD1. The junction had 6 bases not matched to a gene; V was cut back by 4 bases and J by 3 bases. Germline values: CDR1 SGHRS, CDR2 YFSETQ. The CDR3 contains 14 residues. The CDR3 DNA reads TGCGCCAGCAGCCGAGGGACAGACTACACTGAAGCTTTCTTT. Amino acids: CASSRGTDYTEAFF.